A selection of T cell receptor beta chains follows, all from one sample in a study of a mutant IDH1 vaccine in newly diagnosed glioma. Antigens for these TCRs are unknown. Profiling relied on immunoSEQ multiplex PCR, and the TCRdb table lists in-frame clones only, not all of them. The sample lists about 86,000 clones, roughly 85% occurring once. The sequencing here drew on PBMCs, taken from a glioma patient whose treatment included an IDH1 peptide vaccine. Receptors originate from a man between 25 and 39 years old with glioma. Some clones in this sample may be carry-over from other donors' samples. CDR3s include the opening cysteine and the closing phenylalanine or tryptophan. Each record gives: D gene, V gene, clone size, J gene, CDR3 protein, CDR3 DNA. A D gene is named only where the DNA matches it firmly. Some rows mark clone size as missing; the rest say once, few, many or name a class of expanded clone.

>NA|TRBV11-2|NA|TRBJ2-7
CASSLGAPGEQYF
TGTGCCAGCAGCTTAGGGGCTCCGGGGGAGCAGTACTTC
>NA|TRBV4-1|NA|TRBJ1-1
CASSQDSTGPWNTEAFF
TGCGCCAGCAGCCAAGATTCAACAGGGCCCTGGAACACTGAAGCTTTCTTT
>TRBD2|TRBV6-6|NA|TRBJ2-3
CASRLLAGADTQYF
TGTGCCAGCAGATTACTAGCGGGGGCAGATACGCAGTATTTT
>NA|TRBV5-6|NA|TRBJ1-2
CASKPPDMGGKNGYTF
TGTGCCAGCAAGCCCCCGGACATGGGGGGGAAGAATGGCTACACCTTC
>TRBD2|TRBV19|once|TRBJ2-3
CASSQGLAGEYTQYF
TGTGCCAGTAGTCAAGGACTAGCGGGAGAGTATACGCAGTATTTT
>TRBD1|TRBV4-1|NA|TRBJ2-2
CASSRPGQGRTGELFF
TGCGCCAGCAGCCGCCCAGGACAGGGAAGGACCGGGGAGCTGTTTTTT
>NA|TRBV5-4|NA|TRBJ1-6
CASSSPDSPLHF
TGTGCCAGCAGCTCACCCGATTCACCCCTCCACTTT
>TRBD1|TRBV7-9|few|TRBJ1-1
CASSFPTTGANTEAFF
TGTGCCAGCAGCTTCCCAACTACAGGGGCGAACACTGAAGCTTTCTTT
>NA|TRBV5-1|NA|TRBJ1-1
CASSFFDGNTEAFF
TGCGCCAGCAGCTTCTTCGACGGGAACACTGAAGCTTTCTTT
>NA|TRBV30|once|TRBJ1-3
CAWSPVVSGNTIYF
TGTGCCTGGAGTCCAGTGGTCTCTGGAAACACCATATATTTT
>TRBD2|TRBV4-2|once|TRBJ2-1
CASSQAYPSGGQGQGDEQFF
TGTGCCAGCAGCCAAGCTTACCCTTCGGGAGGGCAGGGGCAAGGCGATGAGCAGTTCTTC
>NA|TRBV27|NA|TRBJ2-6
CASSFPGANVLTF
TGTGCCAGCAGTTTTCCTGGGGCCAACGTCCTGACTTTC
>TRBD2|TRBV4-1|NA|TRBJ2-7
CASSQVGLAVDEQYF
TGCGCCAGCAGCCAAGTTGGTCTAGCGGTGGACGAGCAGTACTTC
>NA|TRBV9|NA|TRBJ1-6
CASSPGQSSYNSPLHF
TGTGCCAGCAGCCCAGGCCAGAGCTCCTATAATTCACCCCTCCACTTT
>TRBD2|TRBV9|NA|TRBJ2-7
CASTQLAAMGEQYF
TGTGCCAGCACCCAACTAGCGGCGATGGGCGAGCAGTACTTC
>NA|TRBV9|NA|TRBJ1-3
CASSREGQGGNTIYF
TGTGCCAGCAGCCGCGAGGGGCAGGGGGGAAACACCATATATTTT
>NA|TRBV2|NA|TRBJ2-6
CALLSSGANVLTF
TGTGCCCTCCTCAGCTCTGGGGCCAACGTCCTGACTTTC
>NA|TRBV6-7|NA|TRBJ1-1
CASSPPRMGAGNTEAFF
TGTGCCAGCAGTCCCCCCCGGATGGGGGCTGGGAACACTGAAGCTTTCTTT
>NA|TRBV28|few|TRBJ1-1
CASSPLDRTEAFF
TGTGCCAGCAGTCCCCTGGACAGAACTGAAGCTTTCTTT
>NA|TRBV5-4|NA|TRBJ2-7
CASSIGQYEQYF
TGTGCCAGCAGCATAGGACAGTACGAGCAGTACTTC
>NA|TRBV11-2|NA|TRBJ1-1
CASSLGFREYNTEAFF
TGTGCCAGCAGCTTAGGGTTCAGGGAATATAACACTGAAGCTTTCTTT
>TRBD2|TRBV5-4|NA|TRBJ2-1
CASTTSGGAYNEQFF
TGTGCCAGCACCACTAGCGGGGGGGCTTACAATGAGCAGTTCTTC
>TRBD2|TRBV27|NA|TRBJ2-5
CASSLRLAGAGETQYF
TGTGCCAGCAGTTTACGCCTAGCGGGAGCCGGGGAGACCCAGTACTTC
>TRBD1|TRBV11-3|NA|TRBJ2-5
CATRDRAETQYF
TGTGCCACCCGGGACAGGGCAGAGACCCAGTACTTC
>NA|TRBV29-1|few|TRBJ1-2
CSAVEGPRGYTF
TGCAGCGCCGTGGAGGGACCCCGAGGCTACACCTTC
>NA|TRBV7-8|NA|TRBJ1-4
CASSADWGDGGLNVGKLFF
TGTGCCAGCAGCGCCGACTGGGGGGATGGTGGTTTGAACGTAGGAAAACTGTTTTTT
>TRBD1|TRBV6-1|NA|TRBJ2-2
CASSEVRGPTGELFF
TGTGCCAGCAGTGAAGTCAGGGGGCCAACCGGGGAGCTGTTTTTT
>NA|TRBV5-1|NA|TRBJ1-4
CASSPGGGNNEKLFF
TGCGCCAGCAGCCCCGGCGGGGGCAATAATGAAAAACTGTTTTTT
>NA|TRBV5-1|NA|TRBJ1-6
CASSLVGRNSPLHF
TGCGCCAGCAGCTTGGTAGGGAGGAATTCACCCCTCCACTTT
>NA|TRBV4-2|NA|TRBJ2-3
CASSPPTHRDTQYF
TGTGCCAGCAGCCCCCCCACCCATCGGGATACGCAGTATTTT
>TRBD2|TRBV13|NA|TRBJ2-7
CASSSASGYEQYF
TGTGCCAGCAGCTCGGCTAGCGGGTACGAGCAGTACTTC
>NA|TRBV5-8|NA|TRBJ1-1
CASSWTVRAAFF
TGTGCCAGCAGCTGGACGGTCCGAGCGGCTTTCTTT
>TRBD1|TRBV6-1|once|TRBJ1-5
CASSVGGTGRFQPQHF
TGTGCCAGCAGTGTTGGGGGGACAGGGAGGTTTCAGCCCCAGCATTTT
>TRBD1|TRBV6-5|NA|TRBJ1-1
CAVKDRGIGNEAFF
TGTGCCGTCAAGGACAGGGGGATTGGTAATGAAGCTTTCTTT